This T cell receptor (beta chain) was found in a study of neoadjuvant anti-PD-1 for oral cavity cancer. General study points: After neoadjuvant nivolumab, PBMC T cell clonality was significantly higher in non-responders than responders.

Indicated time point: after neoadjuvant nivolumab, at surgical resection. PBMC libraries mostly used about 490 ng of input genomic DNA, with six replicates per sample. Only in-frame clones appear in the TCRdb table, and some are missing; sequencing was by immunoSEQ multiplex PCR. The sample lists about 68,000 clones, 85% seen once, with around 3.2% in the top ten. This clone was seen a few times. What it recognizes is unknown. The source of this sequence is a person aged 40 to 85 with oral cavity squamous cell carcinoma. Sequences were derived from PBMCs, sampled after nivolumab (anti-PD-1) treatment.

Here the CDR3 reads CASSVDRAGRFGYTF. The CDR3 nucleotides read TGTGCCAGCAGTGTGGACAGGGCGGGGCGCTTCGGCTACACCTTC. V usage is TRBV2 and J usage is TRBJ1-2, with 8 bases matching TRBD1. Unmatched junction bases numbered 12, after V lost 4 bases and J lost 8 bases. Germline V lookup: CDR1 SNHLY, CDR2 FYNNEI. This CDR3 is 15 amino acids long.